The 18 T cell receptor beta chains listed next were all sequenced from one sample in a study of blood T cell repertoires in COVID-19. Libraries were prepared by immunoSEQ multiplex PCR; TCRdb keeps only in-frame clonotypes and omits some of them. The sample has nearly 300,000 clones; nearly 90% are singletons. The specimen sequenced was PBMCs or T cells enriched from blood (not recorded which). The receptors derive from a woman aged 50 to 65 who had been exposed to COVID-19.

The chain joins TRBV9 to TRBJ1-2, with 8 bases identical to TRBD1. The V gene's germline CDR1 is SGDLS and CDR2 YYNGEE. The ends lost 0 bases at V and 3 bases at J; junction bases unmatched: 4. This CDR3 contains 15 residues. The CDR3 bases are TGTGCCAGCAGCGTAGGGACAGGGCGGGACTATGGCTACACCTTC. Its translation is CASSVGTGRDYGYTF. Drawing the rest from reference TRBV9 and TRBJ1-2, the complete variable domain is DSGVTQTPKHLITATGQRVTLRCSPRSGDLSVYWYQQSLDQGLQFLIQYYNGEERAKGNILERFSAQQFPDLHSELNLSSLELGDSALYFCASSVGTGRDYGYTFGSGTRLTVV.

V usage is TRBV19 and J usage is TRBJ1-5; maybe TRBD1 (5 bases). The CDR3 is 14 amino acids. Trimming removed 7 bases at V and 1 base at J, with 11 bases between. CDR1 is LNHDA, CDR2 SQIVND, per germline (reference sequence). CDR3 sequence reads: CASNRGLSNQPQHF. CDR3 coding DNA: TGTGCCAGTAATAGGGGTCTGAGCAATCAGCCCCAGCATTTT. The complete variable domain, with remaining parts taken from reference TRBV19 and TRBJ1-5, reads DGGITQSPKYLFRKEGQNVTLSCEQNLNHDAMYWYRQDPGQGLRLIYYSQIVNDFQKGDIAEGYSVSREKKESFPLTVTSAQKNPTAFYLCASNRGLSNQPQHFGDGTRLSIL.

This CDR3 is CASSGRDKRTEAFF. In DNA form, the CDR3 reads TGTGCCAGCAGTGGACGGGACAAGCGAACTGAAGCTTTCTTT. The V call is TRBV2, the J call TRBJ1-1, with D possibly matching TRBD1 (6 bases). This CDR3 is built from 14 residues. CDR1 and CDR2 (germline): SNHLY, FYNNEI. Trimming left V 4 bases short and J 5 bases short, with 14 bases between.

To note about this clone: At the DNA level, this CDR3 is encoded by other sequences in the same sample as well. The chain uses TRBV19 and TRBJ1-5; 7 bases line up with TRBD1. The CDR3 has 13 residues. Losses at the gene ends were 6 bases for V and 2 bases for J; bases not matched to a gene: 1. The germline V gene has CDR1 LNHDA and CDR2 SQIVND (reference sequence). CDR3 region: CASSGTGNQPQHF. CDR3 in DNA: TGTGCCAGTAGCGGGACAGGCAATCAGCCCCAGCATTTT.

This chain links TRBV19 with TRBJ2-5; 7 bases are shared with TRBD1. CDR3 length equals 16 residues. J was trimmed by 5 bases and V by 8 bases; bases with no gene match: 17. CDR1 and CDR2 from the germline V gene are LNHDA and SQIVND (reference sequence). CDR3 protein: CASLPKHRGLGETQYF. DNA for the CDR3: TGTGCCAGTCTCCCGAAGCACAGGGGCCTGGGGGAGACCCAGTACTTC.

The CDR3 DNA reads TGTGCCAGCAGTTATACCTGGACAGGGGGATATGGCTATGGCTACACCTTC. Its translation: CASSYTWTGGYGYGYTF. The chain is built from TRBV27 and TRBJ1-2; 10 positions match TRBD1. The length of the CDR3 is 17 residues. In germline, CDR1 is MNHEY, CDR2 SMNVEV (reference sequence). Trimming cost V 4 bases and J 4 bases; bases outside gene matches: 12.

The chain is built from TRBV14 and TRBJ2-7; D uncertain. V lost 8 bases and J lost 7, with 18 bases in between. CDR1 SGHDN and CDR2 FVKESK come from the germline V gene. The CDR3 length is 13 residues. As DNA, the CDR3 is TGTGCCAGCGCAGGCCACGGATCTCGTGAGCAGTACTTC. Amino acid sequence: CASAGHGSREQYF.

The chain uses TRBV7-2 and TRBJ2-5; possible D gene TRBD2, 6 bases. The CDR3 spans 15 residues. V was shortened by 1 base and J by 7 bases, with 16 bases between the two germline ends. CDR1 and CDR2 (germline): SGHTA, FQGNSA. CDR3 DNA sequence: TGTGCCAGCAGCTTAGTAGGCGGGGTAGACGGGACCCAGTACTTC. Translating it yields CASSLVGGVDGTQYF.

V usage is TRBV19 and J usage is TRBJ2-1, with D hard to call. Trimming left V 6 bases short and J 7 bases short, with 7 bases between. This CDR3 comprises 11 residues. Germline loops: CDR1 LNHDA, CDR2 SQIVND (reference sequence). As DNA, the CDR3 is TGTGCCAGTAGGAGCAGGAATGAGCAGTTCTTC. This translates into CASRSRNEQFF.

The chain joins TRBV4-2 to TRBJ2-1; 8 positions match TRBD2. The CDR3 extends over 21 amino acids. Germline CDR1 is LGHNA and CDR2 is YNFKEQ. V trimming: 0 bases; J trimming: 0 bases; junction bases outside the gene matches: 16. This chain's CDR3 is CASSQDHTSGLTTSSYNEQFF. The CDR3, as DNA: TGTGCCAGCAGCCAAGATCATACTAGCGGCCTTACAACCAGCTCCTACAATGAGCAGTTCTTC.

The V and J genes are TRBV15 and TRBJ1-2, with 7 bases identical to TRBD1. The CDR3 has 15 residues. Trimming removed 0 bases from V and 3 bases from J; junction bases left unmatched: 4. CDR1 is LNHNV and CDR2 is YYDKDF in the germline V gene (reference sequence). The CDR3 nucleotides read TGTGCCACCAGCAGAGATCCCGGGACAGACTATGGCTACACCTTC. This sequence encodes CATSRDPGTDYGYTF.

The CDR3: CASRRGGGEKLFF. CDR3 DNA: TGTGCCAGCCGAAGGGGGGGAGGCGAAAAACTGTTTTTT. V gene TRBV3-1 (or the pseudogene TRBV3-2) combines with J gene TRBJ1-4, with D possibly matching TRBD1 (6 bases). The CDR3 is 13 residues long. The V end lost 8 bases, the J end lost 8 bases, and 15 bases lay between the germline ends. Germline CDR1 reads LGHDT; CDR2 reads YNNKEL (reference sequence).

Worth noting for this clone: A read error may be the cause here, since a much bigger clone is one base away. The J gene is TRBJ1-1, the V gene TRBV7-9; tentatively, D is TRBD1 (5 bases). The V gene's germline CDR1 is SEHNR and CDR2 FQNEAQ (reference sequence). V lost 3 bases and J 1 base, leaving 6 bases between the germline ends. CDR3 size: 13 residues. CDR3 bases: TGTGCCAGCAGCTTTCAGGGGAACACTGAAGCTTTCTTT. This translates into CASSFQGNTEAFF. Looking up the rest from reference TRBV7-9 and TRBJ1-1 gives the full variable domain: DTGVSQNPRHKITKRGQNVTFRCDPISEHNRLYWYRQTLGQGPEFLTYFQNEAQLEKSRLLSDRFSAERPKGSFSTLEIQRTEQGDSAMYLCASSFQGNTEAFFGQGTRLTVV.

This chain links TRBV28 with TRBJ1-5; D is perhaps TRBD1 (5 bases). CDR1 and CDR2 from the germline V gene are MDHEN and SYDVKM. V was trimmed by 6 bases and J by 5 bases, leaving 14 bases between them. The CDR3 length is 14 residues. This chain's CDR3 is CASSQGLKDQPQHF. The CDR3 bases are TGTGCCAGCAGCCAGGGACTTAAGGATCAGCCCCAGCATTTT.

The chain joins TRBV11-2 to TRBJ1-3; tentatively, D is TRBD1 (5 bases). The CDR3 extends over 15 amino acids. V lost 4 bases and J lost 8, with 18 bases in between. The V gene's germline CDR1 is SGHAT and CDR2 FQNNGV. The CDR3 is CASSSWDSVRDTIYF. The CDR3 bases are TGTGCCAGCAGCTCCTGGGACTCCGTCAGAGACACCATATATTTT.

The CDR3 spells CASSLSGVTTEAFF. The CDR3 bases are TGTGCCAGCAGCTTATCAGGGGTTACCACTGAAGCTTTCTTT. The chain employs TRBV7-2 and TRBJ1-1, with D maybe TRBD1 (6 bases). This CDR3 is built from 14 residues. CDR1 is SGHTA, CDR2 FQGNSA, per germline. V was clipped by 2 bases and J by 4 bases, with 11 bases between them.

This chain connects TRBV15 to TRBJ2-7; possible D gene TRBD2, 6 bases. Trimming took 0 bases from V and 2 from J, leaving 11 bases between them. This CDR3 region has 15 residues. Germline V gives CDR1 LNHNV, CDR2 YYDKDF (reference sequence). This CDR3 is CATSRDSAGTYEQYF. The CDR3 DNA sequence: TGTGCCACCAGCAGAGATTCGGCGGGGACCTACGAGCAGTACTTC.

This chain connects TRBV4-1 to TRBJ2-7, with D possibly matching TRBD2 (6 bases). CDR1 and CDR2 (germline): MGHRA, YSYEKL. The CDR3 has 14 amino acids. Trimming took 3 bases from V and 6 from J, leaving 15 bases between them. CDR3 sequence reads: CASSHAGTEVEQYF. The CDR3 DNA reads TGCGCCAGCAGCCATGCGGGAACTGAGGTCGAGCAGTACTTC.